This T cell receptor (beta chain) was obtained from a study of cytomegalovirus exposure and HLA in healthy donors. Findings and caveats of the study: Some V segments could not be told apart, so they were left out, TRBV6-2 and TRBV6-3 among them.

The CDR3 contains 15 residues. In germline, CDR1 is MNHEY, CDR2 SVGAGI. The PCR was carried out with 60 Vbeta primers and 13 Jbeta primers. Libraries were prepared by immunoSEQ multiplex PCR; TCRdb keeps only in-frame clonotypes and omits some of them. The repertoire holds approximately 180,000 clones, roughly 13% seen once, with under 10% in the top ten. With regard to this clone: Its antigen is still unknown. The junction does not match germline at one end; this may be a read error.

The V call is TRBV6-5, the J call TRBJ2-1; 8 nucleotides match TRBD1. The sample taken for sequencing was PBMCs. The receptor's source is a man aged 45-65 years in good health and CMV-seropositive. Written as DNA, the CDR3 is TGTGCCAGCAGCTACTCGGACAGGGAACACAATGAGCAGTTCTTC. Protein: CASSYSDREHNEQFF.